This TCR beta chain was sequenced in a study of beta chain features in type 1 diabetes (dated by TCRdb to 2016 to 2019). Describing the broader study: Patients and healthy donors did not differ in mean age, gender distribution, total cell number or subset yield. The study compared TCRB repertoires of sorted circulating CD4+ T cell subsets between recently diagnosed type 1 diabetes patients and matched healthy donors. A total of about 100 million sorted cells were examined across all samples, and RNA yield correlated strongly with the number of cells per subset. Regulatory and stem cell-like memory subsets were isolated from only 8 patients and roughly eight healthy donors, whereas naive and central memory subsets came from all 30 or so donors. Summary of the overall study and its limitations: PCR might favor shorter templates, but patient and control samples were amplified and corrected together, so any skew would affect both groups equally. The naive, central memory and regulatory TCRB repertoires appeared to resemble one another more closely among patients than among healthy donors. Fewer insertions and more nucleotide deletions at VDJ recombination sites were observed in patients with type 1 diabetes, implying thymic rearrangement abnormalities. Type 1 diabetes patients showed a moderate but significant shortening of TCRB CDR3 length in all four CD4+ subsets. Because small numbers of individuals were included in the HLA sub-analyses, any influence of HLA type on TCRB rearrangement was left unresolved. Because cDNA was sequenced instead of genomic DNA, highly expressing activated cells could be over-represented, though the groups showed no difference in activation or CD3 levels.

Each donor gave one peripheral blood draw, averaging around 120 mL, which was collected into heparinised tubes. A BD FACSAria II was used to sort naive, central memory, regulatory and stem cell-like memory CD4+ T cells with a panel that included CD45RO, CCR7, CD25, CD127, CD95 and CD27. Every sorted population had a purity above 95%. Right away, PBMCs were isolated by Lymphoprep density gradient centrifugation and were stained directly, with no culture step. Samples were stained and sorted in pairs, with one healthy donor and one patient per experiment, so that batch effects were minimized. In this sample, this clone turned up a few times. Its antigen is unknown. Qualities for individual bases were not recorded, and no much larger clone is one base off. All of the isolated RNA was reverse transcribed with the High Capacity cDNA Reverse Transcription Kit, so expressed TCRB transcripts were sequenced. Deep immunoSEQ sequencing was performed on naive, central memory and regulatory T cell samples, with an average of roughly 3.5 million total reads per sample. After sorted cells were lysed in RLT buffer, RNA was extracted with DNase-treated RNeasy Micro or Mini kits, with the choice depending on cell number. To prevent cross-contamination, every cell subset was processed on its own, while patient and healthy donor samples were processed together. Using the immunoSEQ multiplex PCR, TCRB sequences were amplified from cDNA into 87-bp fragments spanning the CDR3 region. Sequencing of the amplicons was done on the Illumina HiSeq platform. As for how the authors treated the data: PCR bias was corrected computationally using synthetic template baselines, and reads within Hamming distance 2 were collapsed, with unmergeable singletons discarded. By aligning reads against IMGT, V, D and J genes, CDR3 length, and insertions or deletions at six rearrangement sites were assigned. Within each subset, clonotype counts were normalized to the number of sorted cells before true diversity and Gini coefficients were calculated with the tcR R package. The overlap coefficient, calculated on TCRB nucleotide sequences, was used to measure repertoire sharing. TCRdb's version of the immuneACCESS table is confined to in-frame rearrangements and falls short of the full clone set. An unresolved V gene accounts for under half of the shortfall where checked; the remainder is of unknown origin. Clonal size and the V and J genes are those of that table, whereas D and trimming came from the DNA. The sample table shows about 210,000 clones, and about 11% are seen once. Clones ranked in the top ten supply roughly 1.4% of the sample.

The germline V gene yields SGHAT for CDR1 and FQNNGV for CDR2. Including cysteine and phenylalanine, the CDR3 has 15 amino acids. The only DNA kept is the CDR3, 45 bases in frame from the first base. The junction carries 9 bases between V and J, which are trimmed by 0 bases and 2 bases respectively. The sequence came from a man younger than 35 in good health. The rearranged segments are TRBV11-2 and TRBJ2-3; a tentative D match to TRBD2 spans 6 bases. Sequenced material: central memory CD4+ T cells from blood. Read as DNA, the sequence is TGTGCCAGCAGCTTAGACGGGAGTCCCACAGATACGCAGTATTTT. It translates to CASSLDGSPTDTQYF.